A single sample gave rise to the 15 T cell receptor beta chains below, sequenced in a study of CD8+CD57+ T cells in acquired aplastic anemia. Patients sequenced had flow cytometry evidence of CD8+CD57+ cell expansion. Template material for TCR beta VDJ and CDR3 profiling consisted of genomic DNA. TCRdb re-called the reads through MiXCR, storing one row per CDR3 protein. The sample holds a few hundred thousand distinct CDR3 sequences, less than 60% seen once. Material for sequencing was sorted CD4+, CD8+, or CD8+CD57+ T cells (not recorded which) from PBMCs. All receptors derive from a human donor with aplastic anemia.

This clonotype occurred once. The rearrangement uses TRBV11-1 and TRBJ1-5; 7 bases are shared with TRBD1. The CDR3 runs 15 residues. The V segment lost 5 bases and the J segment 0 bases; nucleotides outside the gene matches: 4. Germline-derived CDR1 and CDR2 are SGHAT and FQDESV (reference sequence). CDR3 DNA sequence: TGTGCCAGCAGCCCCACAGGGGATAGCAATCAGCCCCAGCATTTT. It is translated as CASSPTGDSNQPQHF. Complete variable domain (other parts from reference TRBV11-1 and TRBJ1-5): EAEVAQSPRYKITEKSQAVAFWCDPISGHATLYWYRQILGQGPELLVQFQDESVVDDSQLPKDRFSAERLKGVDSTLKIQPAELGDSAMYLCASSPTGDSNQPQHFGDGTRLSIL.

The sample holds many counts of this clonotype. This chain joins TRBV15 and TRBJ2-1; TRBD2 matches 10 bases. Germline V gene data show CDR1 as LNHNV and CDR2 as YYDKDF (reference sequence). The CDR3 has 12 amino acids. Trimming took 4 bases from V and 15 from J; bases not matched to a gene: 6. CDR3 sequence: CATSISGGALFF. The DNA of the CDR3 is TGTGCCACCAGCATAAGCGGGGGGGCCCTGTTCTTC.

The chain employs TRBV20-1 and TRBJ2-7, with 7 bases aligning to TRBD1. Germline V lookup: CDR1 DFQATT, CDR2 SNEGSKA (reference sequence). The V gene end was trimmed by 1 base and the J gene end by 6 bases; junction bases not matched to a gene: 9. The CDR3 runs 14 residues. This chain's CDR3 is CSARGTGEGSEQYF. The CDR3 DNA follows: TGCAGTGCTAGAGGGACAGGAGAAGGGAGCGAGCAGTACTTC.

For this clonotype: Since a much larger clone is just one base distant, this may be a read error. This rearrangement joins TRBV11-2 to TRBJ2-3, with 12 nucleotides matching TRBD2. The CDR3 sequence is 17 residues long. The germline gives CDR1 SGHAT, CDR2 FQNNGV. V dropped 1 base and J dropped 6; count of bases not matched to a gene: 8. The CDR3 DNA is TGTGCCAGCAGCTTAGCGCCTAGCGGGGGGGCCAAGGATACGCAGTATTTT. Translated: CASSLAPSGGAKDTQYF.

This clonotype was seen ten or more times. This chain links TRBV11-3 with TRBJ2-1; 10 bases are shared with TRBD2. The germline CDR1 and CDR2 sequences are SGHNT and YENEEA. CDR3 length equals 16 residues. V lost 3 bases and J lost 5; bases outside the gene matches: 7. The CDR3 is CASSFSLAGSNNEQFF. DNA of the CDR3: TGTGCCAGCAGCTTTTCACTAGCGGGGTCTAACAATGAGCAGTTCTTC.

The CDR3 DNA reads TGTGCCAGTAGTGATCCGGGACAGGCTGCAACTAATGAAAAACTGTTTTTT. Amino acid sequence: CASSDPGQAATNEKLFF. The chain is built from TRBV19 and TRBJ1-4, with 8 bases lining up with TRBD1. Looked up from germline, CDR1 is LNHDA and CDR2 is SQIVND (reference sequence). The junction had 8 bases not matched to a gene; V was cut back by 5 bases and J by 0 bases. This CDR3 contains 17 residues.

This clonotype came up many times. The V gene is TRBV6-5, the J gene TRBJ2-7, with TRBD1 as a possible D gene (6 bases). CDR1 is MNHEY and CDR2 is SVGAGI in the germline V gene. V was trimmed by 8 bases and J by 6 bases, leaving 11 bases between them. The CDR3 contains 11 residues. The CDR3 coding sequence is TGTGCCAGCGCGCTAGGGGGCGAGCAGTACTTC. It specifies CASALGGEQYF.

The V gene is TRBV2, the J gene TRBJ2-7; D possibly corresponds to TRBD2 (6 bases). The CDR3 spans 13 residues. The V and J ends lost 5 bases and 2 bases respectively, with 10 bases between them. CDR1 and CDR2 (germline): SNHLY, FYNNEI. For the CDR3, the DNA is TGTGCCAGCAGTTCAGGGAGGACCTACGAGCAGTACTTC. This sequence encodes CASSSGRTYEQYF.

This chain joins TRBV19 and TRBJ1-2; 7 nucleotides match TRBD1. Germline lookup yields CDR1 LNHDA and CDR2 SQIVND (reference sequence). This CDR3 region has 12 residues. The V gene end was trimmed by 3 bases and the J gene end by 8 bases; junction bases not matched to a gene: 3. The CDR3, as DNA: TGTGCCAGTAGTATTACAGGGGTCGGCTACACCTTC. Residues: CASSITGVGYTF.

This clonotype has at least ten counts. This chain uses TRBV5-8 with TRBJ2-7; tentatively, D is TRBD2 (6 bases). CDR1 SGHTS and CDR2 YDEGEE come from the germline V gene. The CDR3 has 18 amino acids. Trimming cost V 3 bases and J 2 bases, with 24 bases left between them. For the CDR3, the DNA is TGTGCCAGCAGCTCGGGGGAGTTCGCAGATGGGCCTACCTACGAGCAGTACTTC. Its translation: CASSSGEFADGPTYEQYF.

The rearrangement links TRBV9 to TRBJ2-2; 8 bases agree with TRBD2. V dropped 0 bases and J dropped 7; count of bases not matched to a gene: 2. Germline V gives CDR1 SGDLS, CDR2 YYNGEE. The CDR3 contains 14 residues. The CDR3 spells CASSVAGTSGELFF. The CDR3 DNA follows: TGTGCCAGCAGCGTAGCCGGGACTAGCGGGGAGCTGTTTTTT.

Ten or more counts support this clonotype. This chain uses TRBV20-1 with TRBJ1-6; perhaps TRBD1 as D (5 bases). Germline V gene lookup returns CDR1 DFQATT and CDR2 SNEGSKA (reference sequence). V was trimmed by 2 bases and J by 0 bases, leaving 11 bases between them. CDR3 length: 16 amino acids. The CDR3: CSARRGGSSYNSPLHF. CDR3 DNA: TGCAGTGCTAGACGCGGGGGAAGCTCCTATAATTCACCCCTCCACTTT.

This clonotype was detected only once. V is TRBV10-3 and J is TRBJ1-2, with 9 bases aligning to TRBD1. The CDR3 is made up of 14 amino acids. J lost 6 bases, V lost 3 bases, and 5 bases had no gene match. CDR1 and CDR2 from the germline V gene are ENHRY and SYGVKD. The CDR3 loop reads CAISDSNRGHGYTF. The CDR3, as DNA: TGTGCCATCAGTGACTCGAACAGGGGGCATGGCTACACCTTC.

V usage is TRBV20-1 and J usage is TRBJ2-3; 7 bases fit TRBD2. The CDR3 length is 15 residues. Germline V CDR1 and CDR2: DFQATT, SNEGSKA (reference sequence). The V and J ends lost 4 bases and 0 bases, in that order; junction bases with no gene match: 7. The CDR3 loop is CSAKEVGGSTDTQYF. CDR3 DNA: TGCAGTGCTAAGGAGGTGGGGGGGAGCACAGATACGCAGTATTTT.

This sequence joins TRBV25-1 and TRBJ2-1, with 11 bases fitting TRBD2. Germline trimming cut 3 bases from V and 6 bases from J; bases unmatched to any gene: 7. The CDR3 runs 16 residues. Looked up from germline, CDR1 is MGHDK and CDR2 is SYGVNS. The CDR3 is CASSDPRLAGGNEQFF. The CDR3 nucleotides read TGTGCCAGCAGTGATCCCCGGCTAGCGGGGGGCAATGAGCAGTTCTTC.